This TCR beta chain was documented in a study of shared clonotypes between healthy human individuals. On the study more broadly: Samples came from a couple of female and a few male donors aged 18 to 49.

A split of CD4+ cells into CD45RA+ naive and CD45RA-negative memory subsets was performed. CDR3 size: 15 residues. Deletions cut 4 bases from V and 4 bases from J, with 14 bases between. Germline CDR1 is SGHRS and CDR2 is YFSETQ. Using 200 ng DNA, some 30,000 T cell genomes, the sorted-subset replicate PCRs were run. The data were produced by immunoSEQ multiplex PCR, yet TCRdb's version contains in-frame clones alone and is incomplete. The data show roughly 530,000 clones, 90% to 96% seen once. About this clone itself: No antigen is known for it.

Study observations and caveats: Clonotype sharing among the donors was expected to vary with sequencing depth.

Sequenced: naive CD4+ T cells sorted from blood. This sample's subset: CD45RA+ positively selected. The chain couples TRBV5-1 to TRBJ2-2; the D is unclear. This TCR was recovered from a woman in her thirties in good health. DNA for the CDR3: TGCGCCAGCAGCCTCGGGCCTATGGGCACCGGGGAGCTGTTTTTT. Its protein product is CASSLGPMGTGELFF. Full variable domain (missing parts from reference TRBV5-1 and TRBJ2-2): KAGVTQTPRYLIKTRGQQVTLSCSPISGHRSVSWYQQTPGQGLQFLFEYFSETQRNKGNFPGRFSGRQFSNSRSEMNVSTLELGDSALYLCASSLGPMGTGELFFGEGSRLTVL.